This passage covers 30 T cell receptor beta chains from one sample sequenced in a study of blood T cells in healthy people across ages. A second PCR of 7 to 11 cycles used a sample-barcoded 5' primer and a J-beta primer mix. In TCRdb, the 5' RACE reads were re-called with MiXCR into one record per CDR3 protein. Among 1 million to 1.2 million distinct CDR3 sequences listed, roughly two fifths were seen once. The sample taken for sequencing was blood. These receptors were collected from a man younger than 30 in good health.

This clonotype was counted between two and nine times. The gene calls are TRBV10-2 and TRBJ2-5; 7 positions agree with TRBD2. The V and J ends lost 6 bases and 3 bases, in that order; junction bases with no gene match: 7. CDR1 is WSHSY and CDR2 is SAAADI in the germline V gene. This CDR3 comprises 14 residues. The CDR3 coding sequence is TGCGCCAGCAGAGTTGCGGGGGTAGAAGAGACCCAGTACTTC. Translated, it gives CASRVAGVEETQYF.

The chain couples TRBV19 to TRBJ2-1; 7 bases fit TRBD2. Gene TRBJ2-7 matches the end of the DNA better, so the J call may be wrong. The CDR3 totals 14 residues. Per the germline V gene, CDR1 is LNHDA and CDR2 is SQIVND (reference sequence). DNA for the CDR3: TGTGCCAGTAGTATAAGCGGGAACTACAATGAGCAGTACTTC. Amino acids: CASSISGNYNEQYF.

This clonotype has more than one count but fewer than ten. This chain joins TRBV27 and TRBJ2-1, with 11 bases aligning to TRBD2. J was trimmed by 10 bases and V by 2 bases; bases with no gene match: 4. CDR1 is MNHEY and CDR2 is SMNVEV in the germline V gene (reference sequence). CDR3 length: 14 amino acids. CDR3 region: CASSLGTSGVEQFF. The CDR3 region has the DNA TGTGCCAGCAGTTTAGGGACTAGCGGCGTGGAGCAGTTCTTC.

This clonotype was detected only once. The J gene is TRBJ2-7, the V gene TRBV10-3, with D perhaps being TRBD1 or TRBD2 (5 bases each). The germline gives CDR1 ENHRY, CDR2 SYGVKD. The CDR3 sequence is 19 residues long. Trimming shortened V by 5 bases and J by 0 bases, and 26 bases separated the two germline ends. The CDR3 is CAISLLRQGGGSGSYEQYF. CDR3 coding DNA: TGTGCCATCAGTCTCCTCCGGCAGGGTGGAGGTTCGGGCTCCTACGAGCAGTACTTC.

This chain links TRBV7-2 with TRBJ1-2; a possible D gene is TRBD1 (5 bases). The CDR3 is 13 residues long. CDR1 and CDR2 (germline): SGHTA, FQGNSA. V was pared by 3 bases and J by 6 bases, with 11 bases between. The CDR3 is CASSLKGSHGYTF. The CDR3 DNA follows: TGTGCCAGCAGCTTGAAGGGGTCCCATGGCTACACCTTC.

The J gene is TRBJ2-5, the V gene TRBV20-1; TRBD1 matches 7 bases. V dropped 1 base and J dropped 11; count of bases not matched to a gene: 16. This CDR3 region has 15 residues. Germline V CDR1 and CDR2: DFQATT, SNEGSKA (reference sequence). This chain's CDR3 is CSARGNRGPIGEQYF. DNA of the CDR3: TGCAGTGCTAGAGGAAACAGGGGCCCCATAGGTGAGCAGTACTTC.

The V call is TRBV4-2, the J call TRBJ1-2, with 7 bases identical to TRBD1. The germline CDR1 and CDR2 sequences are LGHNA and YNFKEQ. The J segment lost 3 bases and the V segment lost 3 bases, leaving 10 bases of the junction unmatched. The CDR3 sequence is 16 residues long. CDR3 coding DNA: TGTGCCAGCAGCCAGAAGTTAGGGGACAGCCACTATGGCTACACCTTC. Encoded protein: CASSQKLGDSHYGYTF.

The chain carries TRBV20-1 and TRBJ1-1; D call uncertain. CDR1 is DFQATT, CDR2 SNEGSKA, per germline (reference sequence). CDR3 length equals 15 residues. V dropped 0 bases and J dropped 3 bases, with 14 bases sitting between them. Here the CDR3 DNA reads TGCAGTGCTAGAGATAGGTTCGGTAGCGACACTGAAGCTTTCTTT. It encodes CSARDRFGSDTEAFF.

This clonotype was counted between two and nine times. V is TRBV5-5 and J is TRBJ2-1; a weak D match, TRBD2 (5 bases). V was trimmed by 0 bases and J by 0 bases, leaving 10 bases between them. Looked up from germline, CDR1 is SGHKS and CDR2 is YYEKEE (reference sequence). The CDR3 totals 16 residues. CDR3 residues: CASSLVAGPSYNEQFF. In nucleotides, the CDR3 is TGTGCCAGCAGCTTGGTCGCGGGTCCCTCCTACAATGAGCAGTTCTTC.

This clonotype was observed a few times. This chain uses TRBV6-5 with TRBJ1-2; 9 bases fit TRBD1. The CDR3 consists of 18 residues. J lost 4 bases, V lost 4 bases, and 16 bases had no gene match. The germline V gene encodes CDR1 MNHEY and CDR2 SVGAGI. The DNA of the CDR3 is TGTGCCAGCAGTTCCCTTCGGGACAGGGATAGGGCTGGCTATGGCTACACCTTC. Translated: CASSSLRDRDRAGYGYTF.

This clonotype came up a few times. This chain connects TRBV5-1 to TRBJ2-1, with 11 positions matching TRBD1. CDR3 length equals 15 residues. CDR1 and CDR2 (germline): SGHRS, YFSETQ. Trimming at V came to 4 bases and at J to 5 bases, leaving 5 bases not matched to a gene. CDR3 region: CASSEGQGGNNEQFF. The CDR3 DNA is TGCGCCAGCAGCGAGGGACAGGGGGGGAACAATGAGCAGTTCTTC. Full variable domain (missing parts from reference TRBV5-1 and TRBJ2-1): KAGVTQTPRYLIKTRGQQVTLSCSPISGHRSVSWYQQTPGQGLQFLFEYFSETQRNKGNFPGRFSGRQFSNSRSEMNVSTLELGDSALYLCASSEGQGGNNEQFFGPGTRLTVL.

This sequence joins TRBV6-1 and TRBJ2-4; D not certain. The last part of the DNA fits TRBJ2-7 better; the J call may be wrong. Germline loops: CDR1 MNHNS, CDR2 SASEGT. The CDR3 is 15 amino acids. CDR3 sequence: CASKLALEKGYEQYF. The CDR3 coding sequence is TGTGCCAGCAAGCTTGCCCTGGAAAAGGGTTACGAGCAGTACTTC.

The rearrangement joins TRBV20-1 to TRBJ1-2; D is uncertain. The CDR3 contains 13 residues. The V end was cut by 6 bases, the J end by 5 bases, with 16 bases between. CDR1 DFQATT and CDR2 SNEGSKA come from the germline V gene (reference sequence). The CDR3: CSAVIFEGYGYTF. The CDR3 DNA reads TGCAGTGCCGTCATATTCGAGGGATATGGCTACACCTTC.

This clonotype has a handful of counts. The rearrangement joins TRBV18 to TRBJ2-7, with 10 bases matching TRBD2. The CDR3 is made up of 14 amino acids. The V and J ends lost 3 bases and 6 bases, in that order; junction bases with no gene match: 5. Germline V gene data show CDR1 as KGHSH and CDR2 as LQKENI. This chain's CDR3 is CASSPSGGTSEQYF. The DNA of the CDR3 is TGTGCCAGCTCACCTAGCGGGGGGACCTCCGAGCAGTACTTC.

This clonotype was seen a single time. The J gene is TRBJ1-4, the V gene TRBV11-2; D perhaps matches TRBD1 (6 bases). V lost 1 base to trimming and J lost 11 bases, with 14 bases between them. The CDR3 is 14 amino acids. Germline V gene lookup returns CDR1 SGHAT and CDR2 FQNNGV. CDR3 sequence reads: CASSLGGGRSKLFF. CDR3 sequence (DNA): TGTGCCAGCAGCTTAGGCGGGGGCAGGTCCAAACTGTTTTTT.

The rearrangement links TRBV2 to TRBJ2-7, with 7 nucleotides matching TRBD1. Germline CDR1 reads SNHLY; CDR2 reads FYNNEI. There are 15 residues in the CDR3. The ends lost 6 bases at V and 2 bases at J; junction bases unmatched: 10. The CDR3: CASRAETGWTYEQYF. CDR3 in DNA: TGTGCCAGCAGGGCCGAGACAGGGTGGACCTACGAGCAGTACTTC.

The V gene is TRBV2, the J gene TRBJ1-1; the D is unclear. Trimming took off 4 bases at V and 6 bases at J, with 15 bases between the two ends. Germline V gene lookup returns CDR1 SNHLY and CDR2 FYNNEI. CDR3 length: 14 amino acids. The CDR3 protein is CASSASGRVAEAFF. The CDR3 DNA reads as TGTGCCAGCAGTGCATCCGGGAGGGTCGCTGAAGCTTTCTTT.

This clonotype has a handful of counts. The chain combines TRBV20-1 with TRBJ2-1; 11 bases agree with TRBD1. The germline CDR1 and CDR2 sequences are DFQATT and SNEGSKA (reference sequence). The CDR3 sequence is 15 residues long. J was trimmed by 4 bases and V by 0 bases; bases with no gene match: 2. This CDR3 is CSARDGQGAYNEQFF. The CDR3 DNA is TGCAGTGCTAGAGACGGACAGGGGGCTTACAATGAGCAGTTCTTC.

The CDR3 is CASSLRSGGSLNYGYTF. The CDR3 DNA reads as TGTGCCAGCAGCCTCAGATCCGGTGGGTCTCTTAACTATGGCTACACCTTC. The chain couples TRBV7-8 to TRBJ1-2; the D is unclear. CDR1 is SGHVS and CDR2 is FQNEAQ in the germline V gene. Trimming took off 5 bases at V and 1 base at J, with 20 bases between the two ends. The CDR3 loop spans 17 amino acids.

The chain carries TRBV20-1 and TRBJ1-1, with 7 positions matching TRBD1. CDR3 length: 16 amino acids. Trimming took 6 bases from V and 0 from J; bases not matched to a gene: 13. Germline V gene lookup returns CDR1 DFQATT and CDR2 SNEGSKA (reference sequence). CDR3 loop: CSARLPGQRLNTEAFF. CDR3 sequence (DNA): TGCAGTGCCCGATTACCGGGACAGCGGTTGAACACTGAAGCTTTCTTT.

With respect to this clonotype: The germline gene is not matched at one end of the junction; a read error may be the cause. The V gene is TRBV6-5, the J gene TRBJ1-4, with D unclear. The CDR3 has 14 residues. Germline V gene sequence: CDR1 MNHEY, CDR2 SVGAGI. CDR3 coding DNA: TGTGCCAGCAGTGACTCAGCGGGTAATGAAAAACTGTTTTTT. This translates into CASSDSAGNEKLFF.

The chain has TRBV7-8 and TRBJ1-2; maybe TRBD1 (6 bases). Trimming cost V 2 bases and J 4 bases, with 14 bases left between them. The CDR3 is made up of 15 amino acids. The germline CDR1 and CDR2 sequences are SGHVS and FQNEAQ. CDR3 amino acids: CASSLILTGSYGYTF. The CDR3 DNA follows: TGTGCCAGCAGCTTAATTTTAACAGGGTCCTATGGCTACACCTTC.

This clonotype was counted only a few times. This chain links TRBV27 with TRBJ2-4; no firm D call. V was clipped by 5 bases and J by 6 bases, with 8 bases between them. The germline V gene has CDR1 MNHEY and CDR2 SMNVEV (reference sequence). There are 12 residues in the CDR3. The CDR3 is CASSGEGNIQYF. The CDR3 DNA follows: TGTGCCAGCAGTGGCGAAGGAAACATTCAGTACTTC.

The V gene is TRBV4-1, the J gene TRBJ1-5; maybe TRBD1 (5 bases). The CDR3 consists of 15 residues. CDR1 and CDR2 (germline): MGHRA, YSYEKL. With 0 bases removed from V and 3 bases from J, the gap between germline ends came to 9 bases. CDR3: CASSQEQGLNQPQHF. The CDR3 DNA reads as TGCGCCAGCAGCCAAGAGCAGGGCCTCAATCAGCCCCAGCATTTT.

The V and J genes are TRBV27 and TRBJ1-2; D unresolved. CDR1 is MNHEY and CDR2 is SMNVEV in the germline V gene (reference sequence). The germline V and J ends were trimmed by 4 bases and 1 base, with 13 bases remaining between them. This CDR3 has 15 residues. CDR3 region: CASSYRLEGNYGYTF. CDR3 sequence (DNA): TGTGCCAGCAGTTACCGCCTGGAGGGTAACTATGGCTACACCTTC.

A note on this clonotype: At one boundary the junction diverges from the germline segment, which might be a read error. The chain recombines TRBV6-8 with TRBJ1-5; 7 bases fit TRBD1. In germline, CDR1 is MNHGY, CDR2 SAAAGT. The CDR3 runs to 17 residues. The CDR3 DNA is TGTGCCAGCAGCTACTCCCAAGACAGGGATAGCAATCAGCCCCAGCATTTT. Amino acids: CASSYSQDRDSNQPQHF.

The rearrangement uses TRBV20-1 and TRBJ1-3; D is possibly TRBD1 (5 bases). Deletions cut 6 bases from V and 0 bases from J, with 15 bases between. The CDR3 extends over 15 amino acids. CDR1 DFQATT and CDR2 SNEGSKA come from the germline V gene (reference sequence). The CDR3 loop is CSAPRSGGSGNTIYF. The CDR3 DNA sequence: TGCAGTGCCCCGAGGAGCGGGGGCTCTGGAAACACCATATATTTT.

The chain has TRBV7-2 and TRBJ1-2; D unresolved. CDR3 length: 14 residues. Germline CDR1 reads SGHTA; CDR2 reads FQGNSA. V lost 6 bases and J lost 2, with 13 bases in between. CDR3 nucleotides: TGTGCCAGCAGTAACGGGGTCTTGAACTATGGCTACACCTTC. Its translation: CASSNGVLNYGYTF.

As DNA, the CDR3 is TGTGCCAGCAGCCTAATGCTTTCTCAGGGGAACACTGAAGCTTTCTTT. Protein sequence: CASSLMLSQGNTEAFF. V and J are TRBV6-5 and TRBJ1-1, with TRBD1 as a possible D gene (5 bases). CDR3 size: 16 residues. The V end lost 6 bases, the J end lost 1 base, and 18 bases lay between the germline ends. Germline V gene data show CDR1 as MNHEY and CDR2 as SVGAGI.

The rearrangement uses TRBV4-3 and TRBJ2-1; D possibly corresponds to TRBD2 (6 bases). Germline V gene sequence: CDR1 LGHNA, CDR2 YSLEER. Trimming removed 0 bases at V and 1 base at J, with 10 bases between. This CDR3 spans 16 amino acids. CDR3 nucleotides: TGCGCCAGCAGCCAAGAGGTCGGGGGATCCTACAATGAGCAGTTCTTC. It translates to CASSQEVGGSYNEQFF.